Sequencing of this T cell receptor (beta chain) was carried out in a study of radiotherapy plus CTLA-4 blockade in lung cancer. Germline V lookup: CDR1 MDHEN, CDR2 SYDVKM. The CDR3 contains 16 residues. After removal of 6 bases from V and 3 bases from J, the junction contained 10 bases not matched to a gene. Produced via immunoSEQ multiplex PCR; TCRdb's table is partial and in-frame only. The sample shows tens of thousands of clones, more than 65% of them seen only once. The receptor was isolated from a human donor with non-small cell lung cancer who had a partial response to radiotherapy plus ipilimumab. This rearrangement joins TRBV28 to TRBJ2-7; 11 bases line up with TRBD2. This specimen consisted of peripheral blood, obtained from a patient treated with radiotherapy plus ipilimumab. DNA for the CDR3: TGTGCCAGCAGCCCGGGACTAGCGGCGGCCCTCTACGAGCAGTACTTC. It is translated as CASSPGLAAALYEQYF.